Below are 18 T cell receptor beta chains sequenced from a single sample in a study of cytomegalovirus exposure and HLA in healthy donors. PCR used 60 Vbeta primers and 13 Jbeta primers. The table came from immunoSEQ multiplex PCR; TCRdb's copy has only in-frame clones and leaves some out. The sample lists about 220,000 clones, over 80% occurring once. Sequenced material: PBMCs. These TCRs come from a boy aged 2 to 10 in good health and CMV-seronegative.

The CDR3 spells CSVRNRVTYGYTF. The CDR3 region has the DNA TGCAGCGTCAGAAACAGGGTAACCTATGGCTACACCTTC. The gene calls are TRBV29-1 and TRBJ1-2, with a tentative D call TRBD1 (6 bases). CDR3 length: 13 residues. V was clipped by 6 bases and J by 4 bases, with 15 bases between them. Per germline, CDR1 SQVTM and CDR2 ANQGSEA.

The chain joins TRBV30 to TRBJ2-7; perhaps TRBD2 as D (5 bases). The CDR3 is 11 residues long. V was trimmed by 1 base and J by 6 bases, leaving 7 bases between them. Germline CDR1 and CDR2: GTSNPN and SVGIG (reference sequence). CDR3 sequence reads: CAWSASSEQYF. The CDR3 nucleotides read TGTGCCTGGAGTGCTAGCTCCGAGCAGTACTTC.

V gene TRBV6-5 combines with J gene TRBJ1-4; D remains ambiguous. This CDR3 region has 14 residues. CDR1 is MNHEY, CDR2 SVGAGI, per germline. Trimming shortened V by 7 bases and J by 4 bases, and 13 bases separated the two germline ends. The CDR3 nucleotides are TGTGCCAGCAAGGAGGGCGGAGTTAATGAAAAACTGTTTTTT. The encoded protein is CASKEGGVNEKLFF.

In regard to this clone: Other nucleotide sequences in the sample specify the same CDR3. This chain joins TRBV5-6 and TRBJ2-5; TRBD2 matches at 9 bases. The CDR3 is 15 amino acids. The ends lost 3 bases at V and 1 base at J; junction bases unmatched: 4. Germline V gives CDR1 SGHDT, CDR2 YYEEEE. CDR3 sequence (DNA): TGTGCCAGCAGCTGGGGGACTAGCCGCCAAGAGACCCAGTACTTC. Translated, it gives CASSWGTSRQETQYF.

The gene calls are TRBV5-6 and TRBJ1-2, with 9 bases matching TRBD1. The V and J ends lost 3 bases and 5 bases, in that order; junction bases with no gene match: 5. This CDR3 region has 14 residues. Germline lookup yields CDR1 SGHDT and CDR2 YYEEEE. CDR3 sequence reads: CASSSRDREYGYTF. CDR3 nucleotide sequence: TGTGCCAGCAGCTCCCGGGACAGGGAGTATGGCTACACCTTC.

This chain uses TRBV6-4 with TRBJ2-1; the match to TRBD2 covers 14 bases. The CDR3 extends over 16 amino acids. Germline trimming cut 2 bases from V and 8 bases from J; bases unmatched to any gene: 5. The germline V gene has CDR1 MRHNA and CDR2 SNTAGT. CDR3 sequence: CASSDGTSGSTYEQFF. CDR3 nucleotide sequence: TGTGCCAGCAGTGACGGGACTAGCGGGAGTACGTATGAGCAGTTCTTC.

The chain links TRBV11-1 to TRBJ2-1; 8 bases map to TRBD2. The CDR3 has 13 residues. Germline trimming cut 2 bases from V and 6 bases from J; bases unmatched to any gene: 0. Germline lookup yields CDR1 SGHAT and CDR2 FQDESV (reference sequence). In DNA form, the CDR3 reads TGTGCCAGCAGCTTAACTAGCGGCAATGAGCAGTTCTTC. Its protein is CASSLTSGNEQFF.

This chain connects TRBV7-8 to TRBJ1-1; no reliable D call. Trimming cost V 1 base and J 2 bases, with 5 bases left between them. The germline V gene encodes CDR1 SGHVS and CDR2 FQNEAQ. The CDR3 has 13 amino acids. The CDR3 DNA reads as TGTGCCAGCAGCTTAGGCAGAAACACTGAAGCTTTCTTT. Translating gives CASSLGRNTEAFF.

The chain is built from TRBV30 and TRBJ1-3; 8 bases are a match to TRBD1. From germline, CDR1 is GTSNPN and CDR2 SVGIG (reference sequence). With 1 base clipped from V and 0 bases from J, the junction kept 11 bases outside the gene matches. CDR3 size: 18 residues. The CDR3 DNA follows: TGTGCCTGGAGTGGTTACTTTCGACAGGGGTTCTCTGGAAACACCATATATTTT. As protein: CAWSGYFRQGFSGNTIYF.

This clone has a single count. The rearrangement links TRBV5-4 to TRBJ2-3, with 8 positions matching TRBD1. Germline V gene lookup returns CDR1 SGHNT and CDR2 YYREEE (reference sequence). This CDR3 region has 15 residues. V was pared by 2 bases and J by 3 bases, with 5 bases of the junction left unmatched. CDR3 in DNA: TGTGCCAGCAGCTTCGGACAGGGAAGGACAGATACGCAGTATTTT. Protein product: CASSFGQGRTDTQYF.

The V gene is TRBV5-4, the J gene TRBJ2-7; D may be TRBD1 (6 bases). Between the trimmed V and J ends, which lost 2 bases and 2 bases, there was a span of 14 bases. Germline lookup yields CDR1 SGHNT and CDR2 YYREEE (reference sequence). The CDR3 sequence is 15 residues long. The CDR3, as DNA: TGTGCCAGCAGCTTTGGACAGCGACAAGCCTACGAGCAGTACTTC. Translating it yields CASSFGQRQAYEQYF.

This clone was seen just once. In the same sample, other DNA sequences code for this CDR3. This rearrangement joins TRBV5-6 to TRBJ1-1; TRBD1 matches 12 bases. Germline loops: CDR1 SGHDT, CDR2 YYEEEE. The CDR3 spans 17 residues. Trimming took 3 bases from V and 6 from J; bases not matched to a gene: 12. Here the CDR3 DNA reads TGTGCCAGCAGCTCCGGGACAGGGGGCATGAGGAGAGCTGAAGCTTTCTTT. This translates into CASSSGTGGMRRAEAFF.

This sequence joins TRBV2 and TRBJ1-5; possible D gene TRBD1, 5 bases. Germline V CDR1 and CDR2: SNHLY, FYNNEI. The CDR3 spans 14 residues. Between the trimmed V and J ends, which lost 7 bases and 3 bases, there was a span of 13 bases. The CDR3 coding sequence is TGTGCCAGCATAGGGGCCCCGGACAATCAGCCCCAGCATTTT. Translating gives CASIGAPDNQPQHF.

This clone was observed a few times. This rearrangement joins TRBV11-1 to TRBJ1-2; possibly TRBD1 for D (5 bases). Germline assignment: CDR1 SGHAT and CDR2 FQDESV (reference sequence). The length of the CDR3 is 15 residues. V was pared by 5 bases and J by 1 base, with 14 bases between. CDR3 region: CASSRDPGGNYGYTF. The CDR3 DNA reads as TGTGCCAGCAGCCGAGACCCGGGGGGTAACTATGGCTACACCTTC.

The genes are TRBV9 and TRBJ1-2; 8 bases map to TRBD1. Germline V gives CDR1 SGDLS, CDR2 YYNGEE. The CDR3 is 14 amino acids. The V gene end was trimmed by 0 bases and the J gene end by 6 bases; junction bases not matched to a gene: 4. CDR3 protein: CASSVAQTGDGYTF. CDR3 bases: TGTGCCAGCAGCGTAGCTCAGACAGGGGATGGCTACACCTTC.

This chain uses TRBV5-1 with TRBJ2-5; 7 nucleotides align to TRBD2. The DNA end is a closer match to TRBJ2-7, so the J assignment may be wrong. Germline V CDR1 and CDR2: SGHRS, YFSETQ. The CDR3 consists of 15 residues. CDR3 protein: CASSLSAGPNYEQYF. The CDR3 nucleotides are TGCGCCAGCAGCTTGTCAGCGGGACCCAACTACGAGCAGTACTTC.

This clone appeared once. This sequence joins TRBV6-5 and TRBJ2-7; the match to TRBD1 covers 7 bases. CDR1 is MNHEY and CDR2 is SVGAGI in the germline V gene. V trimming: 6 bases; J trimming: 3 bases; junction bases outside the gene matches: 8. CDR3 length: 14 amino acids. The CDR3 nucleotides read TGTGCCAGCAGCCAACAGGGGCGAAACTACGAGCAGTACTTC. Translating it yields CASSQQGRNYEQYF.

The chain employs TRBV13 and TRBJ2-7; 7 nucleotides align to TRBD1. Trimming cost V 5 bases and J 5 bases; bases outside gene matches: 6. Germline V gene sequence: CDR1 PRHDT, CDR2 FYEKMQ (reference sequence). The CDR3 has 13 amino acids. Here the CDR3 DNA reads TGTGCCAGCAGCCACGACAGGGCGGACGAGCAGTACTTC. Its protein is CASSHDRADEQYF.